Following are 8 T cell receptor beta chains from one sample sequenced in a study of T cells expressing NK-cell markers. TCRdb re-called the 5' RACE reads, yielding one record per CDR3 amino acid sequence without DNA. The sample features fewer than 550,000 distinct CDR3 sequences, with about 1.5% in its top ten. The sequenced sample consisted of blood T cells: a sorted CD56 or NKG2C T cell subset, CD4+ or CD8+ T cells, or bulk PBMC T cells (not recorded which). The receptors stem from a woman between 45 and 60 years old in good health.

The V gene is TRBV21-1, the J gene TRBJ2-7; the D gene TCRdb calls, TRBD1, cannot be checked with no DNA. TRBV21-1 is recorded as a pseudogene. The CDR3 covers 13 residues. CDR3 protein: CASGQGRDCEQYF.

The J gene is TRBJ1-1, the V gene TRBV6-1; TCRdb selects TRBD1, and the lack of DNA leaves this call unchecked. Germline CDR1 is MNHNS and CDR2 is SASEGT. The CDR3 loop spans 17 amino acids. This CDR3 reads CASSKDSRTRQNTEAFF.

The V and J genes are TRBV6-1 and TRBJ2-4; TCRdb selects TRBD2, and the lack of DNA leaves this call unchecked. Germline V gene data show CDR1 as MNHNS and CDR2 as SASEGT. CDR3 length: 18 amino acids. This CDR3 reads CASSEAPREGPAKNIQYF.

The chain employs TRBV27 and TRBJ2-1; absent DNA, TCRdb's TRBD2 call cannot be checked. Germline CDR1 and CDR2: MNHEY and SMNVEV (reference sequence). This CDR3 region has 16 residues. CDR3 sequence reads: CASSFTGTRDYNEQFF.

The rearrangement joins TRBV7-9 to TRBJ2-1. The CDR3 totals 11 residues. Germline CDR1 is SEHNR and CDR2 is FQNEAQ (reference sequence). The CDR3 spells CASRENNEQFF.

The chain recombines TRBV12-3 or TRBV12-4 with TRBJ2-2; absent DNA, TCRdb's TRBD2 call cannot be checked. The CDR3 is 16 residues long. This CDR3 is CASRTLAGVDTGELFF.

The V and J genes are TRBV5-1 and TRBJ2-5; TCRdb returns TRBD1, unconfirmable since there is no DNA. The germline V gene has CDR1 SGHRS and CDR2 YFSETQ. The CDR3 length is 15 residues. CDR3 residues: CASSSEGGGAETQYF.

This rearrangement joins TRBV27 to TRBJ2-4; TCRdb's assignment of TRBD1 cannot be checked, as there is no DNA. Per germline, CDR1 MNHEY and CDR2 SMNVEV (reference sequence). The CDR3 consists of 15 residues. CDR3: CASSLEGSPQNIQYF.